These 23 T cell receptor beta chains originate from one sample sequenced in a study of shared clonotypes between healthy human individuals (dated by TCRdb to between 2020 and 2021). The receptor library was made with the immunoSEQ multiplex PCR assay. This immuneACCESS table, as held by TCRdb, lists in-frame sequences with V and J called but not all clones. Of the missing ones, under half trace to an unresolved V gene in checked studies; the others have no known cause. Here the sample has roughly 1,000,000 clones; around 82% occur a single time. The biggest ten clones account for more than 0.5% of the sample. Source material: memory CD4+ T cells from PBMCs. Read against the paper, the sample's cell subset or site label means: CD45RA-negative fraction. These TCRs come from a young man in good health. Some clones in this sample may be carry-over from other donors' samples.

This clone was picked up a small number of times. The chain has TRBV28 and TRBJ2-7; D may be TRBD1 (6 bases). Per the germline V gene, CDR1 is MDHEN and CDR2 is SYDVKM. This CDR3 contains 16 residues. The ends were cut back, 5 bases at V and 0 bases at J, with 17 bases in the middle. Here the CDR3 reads CASSASQGKGSYEQYF. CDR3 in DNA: TGTGCCAGCAGTGCGTCGCAGGGGAAAGGCTCCTACGAGCAGTACTTC.

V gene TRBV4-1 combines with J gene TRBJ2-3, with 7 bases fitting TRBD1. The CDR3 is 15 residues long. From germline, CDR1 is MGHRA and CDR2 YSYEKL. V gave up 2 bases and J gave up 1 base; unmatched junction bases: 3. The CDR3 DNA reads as TGCGCCAGCAGCCAATCCGGGACAGGCACAGATACGCAGTATTTT. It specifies CASSQSGTGTDTQYF.

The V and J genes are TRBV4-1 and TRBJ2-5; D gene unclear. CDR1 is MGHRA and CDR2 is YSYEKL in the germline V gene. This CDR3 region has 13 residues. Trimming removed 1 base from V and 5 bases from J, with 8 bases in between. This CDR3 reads CASSQVVVETQYF. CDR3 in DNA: TGCGCCAGCAGCCAAGTCGTCGTGGAGACCCAGTACTTC.

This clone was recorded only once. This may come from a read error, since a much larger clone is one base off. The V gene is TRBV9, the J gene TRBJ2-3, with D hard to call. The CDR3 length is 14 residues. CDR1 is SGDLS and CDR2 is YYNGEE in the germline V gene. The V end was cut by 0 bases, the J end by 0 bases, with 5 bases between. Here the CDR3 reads CASSVVSSTDTQYF. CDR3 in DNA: TGTGCCAGCAGCGTAGTTTCTAGCACAGATACGCAGTATTTT.

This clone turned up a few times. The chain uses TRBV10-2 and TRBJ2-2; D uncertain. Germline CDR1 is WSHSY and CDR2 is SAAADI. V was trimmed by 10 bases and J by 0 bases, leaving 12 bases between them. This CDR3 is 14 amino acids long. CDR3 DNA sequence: TGCGCCACCCGTGCCGGAACGAACACCGGGGAGCTGTTTTTT. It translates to CATRAGTNTGELFF.

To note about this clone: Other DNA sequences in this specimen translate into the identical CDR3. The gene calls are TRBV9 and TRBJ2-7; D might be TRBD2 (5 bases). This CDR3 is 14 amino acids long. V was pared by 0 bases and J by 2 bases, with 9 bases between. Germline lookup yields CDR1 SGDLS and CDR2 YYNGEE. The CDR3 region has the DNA TGTGCCAGCAGCGTAGGAGGGTCAGCCTACGAGCAGTACTTC. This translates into CASSVGGSAYEQYF.

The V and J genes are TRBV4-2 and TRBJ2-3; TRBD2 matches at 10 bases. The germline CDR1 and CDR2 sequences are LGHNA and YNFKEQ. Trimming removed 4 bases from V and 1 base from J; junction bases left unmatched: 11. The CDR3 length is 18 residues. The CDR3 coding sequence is TGTGCCAGCAGCCCTCGGGCAGGCGGACTAGCGGGCACAGATACGCAGTATTTT. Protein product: CASSPRAGGLAGTDTQYF.

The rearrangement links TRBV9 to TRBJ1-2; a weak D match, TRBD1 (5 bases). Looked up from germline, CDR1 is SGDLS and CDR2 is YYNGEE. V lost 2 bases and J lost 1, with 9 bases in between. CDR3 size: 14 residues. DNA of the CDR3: TGTGCCAGCAGCGTGACAGTTAATAACTATGGCTACACCTTC. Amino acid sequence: CASSVTVNNYGYTF.

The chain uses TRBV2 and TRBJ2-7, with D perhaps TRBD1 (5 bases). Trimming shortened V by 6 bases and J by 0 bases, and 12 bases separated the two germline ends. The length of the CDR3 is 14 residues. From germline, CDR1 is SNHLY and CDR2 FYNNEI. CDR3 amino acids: CASRDHRNSYEQYF. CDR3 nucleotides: TGTGCCAGCAGGGACCACAGGAACTCCTACGAGCAGTACTTC.

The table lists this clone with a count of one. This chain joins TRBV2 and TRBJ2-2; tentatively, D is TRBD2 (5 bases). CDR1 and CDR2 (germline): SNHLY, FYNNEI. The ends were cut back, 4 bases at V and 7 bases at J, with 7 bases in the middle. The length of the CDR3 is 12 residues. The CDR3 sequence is CASSGSGGELFF. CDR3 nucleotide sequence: TGTGCCAGCAGTGGGAGCGGCGGGGAGCTGTTTTTT.

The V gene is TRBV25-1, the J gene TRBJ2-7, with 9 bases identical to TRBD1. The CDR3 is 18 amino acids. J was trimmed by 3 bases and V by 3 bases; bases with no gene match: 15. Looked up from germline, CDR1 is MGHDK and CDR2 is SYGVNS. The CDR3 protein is CASSDTGGTGTGYYEQYF. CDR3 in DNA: TGTGCCAGCAGTGACACAGGAGGCACCGGGACAGGGTACTACGAGCAGTACTTC.

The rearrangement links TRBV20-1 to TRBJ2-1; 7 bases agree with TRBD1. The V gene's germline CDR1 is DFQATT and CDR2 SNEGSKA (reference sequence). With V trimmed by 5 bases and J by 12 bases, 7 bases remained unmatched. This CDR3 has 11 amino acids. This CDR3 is CSAPTGVGQFF. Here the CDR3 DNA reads TGCAGTGCTCCCACAGGGGTTGGGCAGTTCTTC.

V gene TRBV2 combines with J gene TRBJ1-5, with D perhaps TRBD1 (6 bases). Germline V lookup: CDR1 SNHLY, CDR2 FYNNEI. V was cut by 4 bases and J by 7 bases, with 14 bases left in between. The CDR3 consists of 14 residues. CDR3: CASSVEGGGQPQHF. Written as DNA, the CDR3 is TGTGCCAGCAGTGTGGAAGGGGGTGGCCAGCCCCAGCATTTT. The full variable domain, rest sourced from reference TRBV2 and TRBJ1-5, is EPEVTQTPSHQVTQMGQEVILRCVPISNHLYFYWYRQILGQKVEFLVSFYNNEISEKSEIFDDQFSVERPDGSNFTLKIRSTKLEDSAMYFCASSVEGGGQPQHFGDGTRLSIL.

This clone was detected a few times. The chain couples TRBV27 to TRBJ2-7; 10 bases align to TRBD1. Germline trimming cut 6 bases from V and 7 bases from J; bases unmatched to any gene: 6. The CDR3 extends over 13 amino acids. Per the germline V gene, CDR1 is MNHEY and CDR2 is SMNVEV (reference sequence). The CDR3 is CASRNDRGQEQYF. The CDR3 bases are TGTGCCAGCAGAAATGACAGGGGGCAAGAGCAGTACTTC.

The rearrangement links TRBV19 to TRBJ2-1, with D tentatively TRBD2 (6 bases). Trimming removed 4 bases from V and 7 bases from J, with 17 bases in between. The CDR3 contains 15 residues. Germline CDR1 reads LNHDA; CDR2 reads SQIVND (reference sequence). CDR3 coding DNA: TGTGCCAGTAGTAACCCGGGACTTGGGGCAAATGAGCAGTTCTTC. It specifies CASSNPGLGANEQFF.

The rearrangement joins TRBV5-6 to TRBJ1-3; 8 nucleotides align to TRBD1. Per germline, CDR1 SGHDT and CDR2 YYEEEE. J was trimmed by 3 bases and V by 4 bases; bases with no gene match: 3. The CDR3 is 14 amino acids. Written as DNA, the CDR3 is TGTGCCAGCAGCCTAGACAGGGGTGGAAACACCATATATTTT. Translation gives CASSLDRGGNTIYF.

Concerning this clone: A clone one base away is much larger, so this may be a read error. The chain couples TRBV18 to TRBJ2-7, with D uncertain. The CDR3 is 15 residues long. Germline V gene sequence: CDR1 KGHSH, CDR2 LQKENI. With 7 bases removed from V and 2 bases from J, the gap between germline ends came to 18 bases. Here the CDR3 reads CASLPSMDRPYEQYF. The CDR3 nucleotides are TGTGCCAGCTTACCGTCTATGGACCGACCCTACGAGCAGTACTTC. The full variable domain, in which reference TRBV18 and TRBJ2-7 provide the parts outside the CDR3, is NAGVMQNPRHLVRRRGQEARLRCSPMKGHSHVYWYRQLPEEGLKFMVYLQKENIIDESGMPKERFSAEFPKEGPSILRIQQVVRGDSAAYFCASLPSMDRPYEQYFGPGTRLTVT.

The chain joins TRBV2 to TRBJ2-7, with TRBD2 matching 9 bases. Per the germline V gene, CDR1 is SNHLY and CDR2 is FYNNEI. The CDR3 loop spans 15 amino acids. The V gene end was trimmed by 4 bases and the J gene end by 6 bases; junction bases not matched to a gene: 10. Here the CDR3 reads CASSGQGLAGGEQYF. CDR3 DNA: TGTGCCAGCAGTGGACAGGGACTAGCCGGCGGCGAGCAGTACTTC.

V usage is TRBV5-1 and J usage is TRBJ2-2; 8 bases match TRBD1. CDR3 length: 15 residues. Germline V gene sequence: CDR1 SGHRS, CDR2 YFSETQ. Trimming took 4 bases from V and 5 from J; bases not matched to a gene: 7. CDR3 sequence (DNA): TGCGCCAGCAGCGCCCAGGGGGCTGGGACCGGGGAGCTGTTTTTT. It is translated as CASSAQGAGTGELFF.

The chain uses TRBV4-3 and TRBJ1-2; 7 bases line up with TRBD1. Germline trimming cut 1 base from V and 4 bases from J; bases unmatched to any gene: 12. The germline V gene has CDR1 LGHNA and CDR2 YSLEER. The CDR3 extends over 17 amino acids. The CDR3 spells CASSQGRSQGGTYGYTF. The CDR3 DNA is TGCGCCAGCAGCCAAGGCCGGTCCCAGGGGGGCACCTATGGCTACACCTTC.

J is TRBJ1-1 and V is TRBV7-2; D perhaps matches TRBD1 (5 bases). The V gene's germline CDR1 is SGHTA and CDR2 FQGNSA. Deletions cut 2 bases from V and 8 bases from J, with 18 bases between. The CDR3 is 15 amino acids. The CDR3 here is CASSLRMWGNWEAFF. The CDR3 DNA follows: TGTGCCAGCAGCTTACGGATGTGGGGGAACTGGGAAGCTTTCTTT.

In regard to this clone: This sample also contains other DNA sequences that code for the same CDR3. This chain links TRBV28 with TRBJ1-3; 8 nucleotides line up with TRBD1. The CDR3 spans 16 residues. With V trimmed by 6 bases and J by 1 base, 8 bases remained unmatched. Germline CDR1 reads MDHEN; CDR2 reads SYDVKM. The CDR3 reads CASSLWTGSSGNTIYF. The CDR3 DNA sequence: TGTGCCAGCAGCCTGTGGACAGGGTCGTCTGGAAACACCATATATTTT.

CDR3 amino acids: CASSQAGLGAYYEQYF. CDR3 coding DNA: TGTGCCAGCAGCCAAGCGGGCCTCGGGGCTTACTACGAGCAGTACTTC. The rearrangement joins TRBV4-2 to TRBJ2-7; D may match TRBD1 or TRBD2 (5 bases each). CDR1 and CDR2 (germline): LGHNA, YNFKEQ. With 1 base removed from V and 3 bases from J, the gap between germline ends came to 16 bases. The CDR3 is made up of 16 amino acids.